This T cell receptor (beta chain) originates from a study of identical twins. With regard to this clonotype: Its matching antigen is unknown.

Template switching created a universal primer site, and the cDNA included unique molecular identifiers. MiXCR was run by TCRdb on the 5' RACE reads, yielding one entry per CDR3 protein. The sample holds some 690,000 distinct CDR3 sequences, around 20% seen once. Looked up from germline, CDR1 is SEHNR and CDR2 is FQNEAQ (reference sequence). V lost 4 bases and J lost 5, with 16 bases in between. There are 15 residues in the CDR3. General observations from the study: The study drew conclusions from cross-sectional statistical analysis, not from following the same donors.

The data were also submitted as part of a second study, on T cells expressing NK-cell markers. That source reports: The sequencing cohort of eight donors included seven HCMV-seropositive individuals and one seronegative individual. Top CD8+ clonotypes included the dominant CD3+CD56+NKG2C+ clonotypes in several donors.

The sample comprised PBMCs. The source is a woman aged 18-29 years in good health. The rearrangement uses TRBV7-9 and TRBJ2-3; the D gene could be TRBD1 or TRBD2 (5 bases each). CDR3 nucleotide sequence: TGTGCCAGCAGCTACCCCGGGACCGCGCAAGATACGCAGTATTTT. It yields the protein CASSYPGTAQDTQYF.